These 22 T cell receptor beta chains originate from one sample sequenced in a study of T cell repertoires in cytomegalovirus infection. A single record per CDR3 protein comes from TCRdb applying MiXCR to the reads. The sample holds about 20,000 distinct CDR3 sequences; 42% are singletons and the top ten take about 94%. These receptors have no identified antigens. The specimen was CD8+ T cells from cultured PBMCs, collected from culture after CMV antigen stimulation. The receptor set was obtained from a human donor in good health (CMV status not recorded). Some clones in this sample may be carry-over from other donors' samples.

In its sample, this clonotype was seen once. The chain uses TRBV27 and TRBJ1-4; 7 bases are a match to TRBD1. Per the germline V gene, CDR1 is MNHEY and CDR2 is SMNVEV (reference sequence). The CDR3 runs to 15 residues. V dropped 8 bases and J dropped 5; count of bases not matched to a gene: 11. The CDR3 bases are TGTGCCAGCCGGGGACAGTCGGTGCCGAATGAAAAACTGTTTTTT. This gives the protein CASRGQSVPNEKLFF. The full variable domain, with the rest looked up from reference TRBV27 and TRBJ1-4, is EAQVTQNPRYLITVTGKKLTVTCSQNMNHEYMSWYRQDPGLGLRQIYYSMNVEVTDKGDVPEGYKVSRKEKRNFPLILESPSPNQTSLYFCASRGQSVPNEKLFFGSGTQLSVL.

The V call is TRBV9, the J call TRBJ2-7; D is perhaps TRBD2 (7 bases). The CDR3 runs to 14 residues. Trimming pared 3 bases from V and 6 bases from J, leaving 16 bases between. Germline assignment: CDR1 SGDLS and CDR2 YYNGEE. The CDR3 loop reads CASSGGGGIIEQYF. The CDR3 DNA sequence: TGTGCCAGCAGCGGAGGGGGAGGGATAATCGAGCAGTACTTC.

The CDR3 loop reads CSADSSSAEAFF. The CDR3 nucleotides read TGCAGCGCCGACAGTAGTAGCGCTGAAGCTTTCTTT. J is TRBJ1-1 and V is TRBV29-1, with D maybe TRBD1 (5 bases). The CDR3 runs 12 residues. Germline loops: CDR1 SQVTM, CDR2 ANQGSEA. The ends were cut back, 7 bases at V and 6 bases at J, with 15 bases in the middle.

This rearrangement joins TRBV12-3 or TRBV12-4 to TRBJ2-7, with 7 bases lining up with TRBD1. The CDR3 loop spans 15 amino acids. Losses at the gene ends were 6 bases for V and 5 bases for J; bases not matched to a gene: 13. Here the CDR3 reads CASSRPDRVRNEQYF. The CDR3 region has the DNA TGTGCCAGCAGCCGGCCAGACAGGGTGAGGAACGAGCAGTACTTC.

A few counts support this clonotype. The J gene is TRBJ2-1, the V gene TRBV7-3; 7 bases align to TRBD1. Germline CDR1 reads SGHTA; CDR2 reads FQGTGA. V lost 4 bases and J lost 5; bases outside the gene matches: 5. The CDR3 totals 14 residues. As DNA, the CDR3 is TGTGCCAGCAGCTCGGGACAGTCAGACAATGAGCAGTTCTTC. This translates into CASSSGQSDNEQFF.

The chain joins TRBV11-2 to TRBJ2-3; possibly TRBD2 for D (6 bases). This CDR3 has 16 amino acids. Between the trimmed V and J ends, which lost 1 base and 3 bases, there was a span of 14 bases. Germline V lookup: CDR1 SGHAT, CDR2 FQNNGV. CDR3 sequence (DNA): TGTGCCAGCAGCTTAGGCACTCTAGCGATGACAGATACGCAGTATTTT. The encoded protein is CASSLGTLAMTDTQYF.

This chain connects TRBV6-2 or TRBV6-3 to TRBJ1-1, with 10 nucleotides matching TRBD1. Unmatched junction bases numbered 7, after V lost 3 bases and J lost 3 bases. Germline CDR1 and CDR2: MNHEY and SVGEGT. The CDR3 is 16 amino acids. The CDR3 sequence: CASSYSPDRGDTEAFF. For the CDR3, the DNA is TGTGCCAGCAGTTATAGTCCGGACAGGGGGGACACTGAAGCTTTCTTT.

This clonotype was detected a few times. V usage is TRBV5-6 and J usage is TRBJ2-3, with D possibly TRBD2 on 6 matching bases. V lost 0 bases to trimming and J lost 0 bases, with 14 bases between them. The CDR3 extends over 17 amino acids. CDR1 is SGHDT, CDR2 YYEEEE, per germline. DNA of the CDR3: TGTGCCAGCAGCTTGGTTGGGGTAGCGGCAAGCACAGATACGCAGTATTTT. Its protein product is CASSLVGVAASTDTQYF.

Notes on this clonotype: The junction differs from germline at one of its ends, possibly a read error. The rearrangement links TRBV6-5 to TRBJ2-5; the D gene is possibly TRBD2 (5 bases). The CDR3 sequence is 16 residues long. The germline V gene encodes CDR1 MNHEY and CDR2 SVGAGI. The CDR3 DNA is TGTGCCAGCGGTTACTCGAGGAGAGGGTACCAAGAGACCCAGTACTTC. It specifies CASGYSRRGYQETQYF.

This clonotype was counted only a few times. The chain links TRBV14 to TRBJ2-3; D perhaps matches TRBD2 (5 bases). The germline CDR1 and CDR2 sequences are SGHDN and FVKESK. The CDR3 sequence is 13 residues long. V lost 5 bases and J lost 2, with 8 bases in between. In nucleotides, the CDR3 is TGTGCCAGCAGCTGGACTTCCACAGATACGCAGTATTTT. Its translation is CASSWTSTDTQYF.

The chain joins TRBV6-5 to TRBJ1-5; D gene ambiguous. Germline CDR1 reads MNHEY; CDR2 reads SVGAGI. The V end lost 5 bases, the J end lost 3 bases, and 11 bases lay between the germline ends. CDR3 length: 14 amino acids. The CDR3 region is CASSTWGSNQPQHF. CDR3 bases: TGTGCCAGCAGTACGTGGGGTTCCAATCAGCCCCAGCATTTT.

The chain employs TRBV7-6 and TRBJ1-4, with D perhaps TRBD1 (6 bases). V was shortened by 5 bases and J by 13 bases, with 20 bases between the two germline ends. The CDR3 sequence is 14 residues long. Germline V gene sequence: CDR1 SGHVS, CDR2 FNYEAQ. CDR3 nucleotide sequence: TGTGCCAGCAGCACTACAGGGCCCGGTGATAGACTGTTTTTT. Encoded protein: CASSTTGPGDRLFF.

The table lists this clonotype with a few counts. The gene calls are TRBV28 and TRBJ2-7; 11 nucleotides line up with TRBD1. Trimming took 3 bases from V and 5 from J; bases not matched to a gene: 12. Germline V gene lookup returns CDR1 MDHEN and CDR2 SYDVKM. This CDR3 comprises 17 residues. The CDR3 region has the DNA TGTGCCAGCAGTTTCAAATCGCTCCCGGGACAGGGGGACGAGCAGTACTTC. Translated: CASSFKSLPGQGDEQYF.

In its sample, this clonotype was seen a few times. The chain is built from TRBV7-2 and TRBJ2-3; 9 nucleotides agree with TRBD2. The junction had 5 bases not matched to a gene; V was cut back by 1 base and J by 3 bases. This CDR3 region has 16 residues. Germline CDR1 and CDR2: SGHTA and FQGNSA. The CDR3 sequence: CASSLGAGGRTDTQYF. Here the CDR3 DNA reads TGTGCCAGCAGCTTAGGGGCGGGGGGGCGAACAGATACGCAGTATTTT.

The chain couples TRBV7-6 to TRBJ2-3; 9 nucleotides match TRBD2. The J segment lost 6 bases and the V segment lost 2 bases, leaving 15 bases of the junction unmatched. This CDR3 has 18 residues. Per the germline V gene, CDR1 is SGHVS and CDR2 is FNYEAQ. This CDR3 is CASSLWRAGGFFSDTQYF. The CDR3 DNA follows: TGTGCCAGCAGCTTATGGCGGGCGGGAGGGTTCTTCTCGGATACGCAGTATTTT.

V gene TRBV7-8 combines with J gene TRBJ2-5; D perhaps matches TRBD1 (6 bases). The CDR3 extends over 18 amino acids. V lost 1 base and J 5 bases, leaving 23 bases between the germline ends. The germline gives CDR1 SGHVS, CDR2 FQNEAQ. The CDR3 region is CASSLEGVGRDPPETQYF. The CDR3 DNA sequence: TGTGCCAGCAGCTTAGAGGGGGTAGGCCGGGACCCCCCGGAGACCCAGTACTTC.

This chain links TRBV12-3 or TRBV12-4 with TRBJ2-5, with a tentative D call TRBD2 (5 bases). CDR3 length: 13 residues. Trimming stripped 3 bases from V and 8 bases from J, with 13 bases between. The CDR3 nucleotides read TGTGCCAGCAGTTTCCAAGTCGAGGGCACCCAGTACTTC. Protein product: CASSFQVEGTQYF.

The rearrangement uses TRBV7-8 and TRBJ2-1, with 13 bases fitting TRBD2. This CDR3 has 15 amino acids. CDR1 and CDR2 (germline): SGHVS, FQNEAQ. V shed 6 bases, J shed 7 bases, and the junction held 6 bases outside the gene matches. The CDR3 sequence is CASRTGTSGTNEQFF. The CDR3 nucleotides read TGTGCCAGCAGAACCGGGACTAGCGGGACAAATGAGCAGTTCTTC.

For this clonotype: Germline is not matched at one junction end, which may reflect a read error. The chain links TRBV20-1 to TRBJ1-2; 12 bases are shared with TRBD1. Per germline, CDR1 DFQATT and CDR2 SNEGSKA (reference sequence). The CDR3 runs to 18 residues. The CDR3 spells CRVWGKGQGALKNYGYTF. In DNA, the CDR3 is TGCAGAGTGTGGGGAAAGGGACAGGGGGCGTTGAAGAACTATGGGTACACCTTC.

The chain recombines TRBV4-1 with TRBJ2-1, with 7 bases fitting TRBD2. The CDR3 has 16 residues. CDR1 and CDR2 (germline): MGHRA, YSYEKL. Trimming took 0 bases from V and 4 from J; bases not matched to a gene: 6. Here the CDR3 reads CASSQDSTSNYNEQFF. CDR3 nucleotide sequence: TGCGCCAGCAGCCAAGATTCGACTAGCAATTACAATGAGCAGTTCTTC.

This clonotype was seen only a few times. CDR3 bases: TGTGCCAGCAGCCGGACTGTACCTATCAACCCCTCCTACGAGCAGTACTTC. It yields the protein CASSRTVPINPSYEQYF. The chain is built from TRBV5-6 and TRBJ2-7; possibly TRBD2 for D (5 bases). Trimming pared 4 bases from V and 0 bases from J, leaving 20 bases between. The CDR3 runs 17 residues. Germline CDR1 and CDR2: SGHDT and YYEEEE.

This clonotype was picked up a small number of times. The chain combines TRBV28 with TRBJ2-5; perhaps TRBD1 as D (6 bases). The CDR3 runs to 17 residues. CDR1 and CDR2 (germline): MDHEN, SYDVKM. Trimming took off 3 bases at V and 4 bases at J, with 21 bases between the two ends. CDR3 sequence: CASSFEGRWGTRETQYF. The CDR3 DNA is TGTGCCAGCAGTTTCGAAGGTCGTTGGGGGACACGAGAGACCCAGTACTTC.